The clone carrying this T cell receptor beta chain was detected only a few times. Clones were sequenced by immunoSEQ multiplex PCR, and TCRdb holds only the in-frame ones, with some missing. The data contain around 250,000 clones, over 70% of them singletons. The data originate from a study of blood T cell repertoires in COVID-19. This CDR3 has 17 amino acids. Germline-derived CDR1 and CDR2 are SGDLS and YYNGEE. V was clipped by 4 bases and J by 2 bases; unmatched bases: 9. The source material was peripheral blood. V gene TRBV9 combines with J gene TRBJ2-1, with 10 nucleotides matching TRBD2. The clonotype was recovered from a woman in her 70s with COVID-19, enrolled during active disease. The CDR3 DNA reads TGTGCCAGCAGCCCAAATTTACTAGCGGGAACCTACAATGAGCAGTTCTTC. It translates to CASSPNLLAGTYNEQFF.